This TCR beta chain was found in a study of cytomegalovirus exposure and HLA in healthy donors. Overall study results and limits: Researchers reported from a later analysis that most CMV-associated TCR beta chains appeared HLA-restricted. Later analysis showed TCR association rates varying by HLA locus, highest for DRB1 and lowest for HLA-C.

PCR involved 60 Vbeta and 13 Jbeta primers. Sequencing used immunoSEQ multiplex PCR; TCRdb keeps in-frame clones, though not all of them. The table includes 95,000 to 110,000 clones, around 69% detected once. As concerns this clone: Its matching antigen is unknown.

V dropped 4 bases and J dropped 0; count of bases not matched to a gene: 6. This CDR3 has 16 residues. CDR1 and CDR2 (germline): SGHTA, FQGTGA. This sequence was found in a man younger than 35 in good health and CMV-seronegative. This chain joins TRBV7-3 and TRBJ2-3; 8 bases map to TRBD2. Sequenced material: PBMCs. The CDR3 reads CASSSASGHSTDTQYF. The CDR3 region has the DNA TGTGCCAGCAGCTCCGCTAGCGGGCACAGCACAGATACGCAGTATTTT.